Below are 8 T cell receptor beta chains sequenced from a single sample in a study of blood T cell repertoires in COVID-19 (dated by TCRdb to the early 2020s). Library creation used the immunoSEQ multiplex PCR assay. TCRdb obtained this table from immuneACCESS and retained in-frame rearrangements with V and J assigned. These tables miss some clones; where compared with another copy, unresolved V genes account for less than half of the shortfall, and the remainder is unexplained. This sample gives about 74,000 clones in total; about 83% of them show up just once. The ten largest clones add up to 36% of the sample. The sequencing sample was made of peripheral blood. The receptor set was obtained from a man between 65 and 85 years old with acute or convalescent COVID-19.

The gene calls are TRBV12-3 or TRBV12-4 and TRBJ2-7; D is ambiguous. V lost 6 bases to trimming and J lost 3 bases, with 12 bases between them. The CDR3 contains 13 residues. CDR3 bases: TGTGCCAGCAGACTGTTCCCAAACTACGAGCAGTACTTC. Residues: CASRLFPNYEQYF.

V is TRBV5-6 and J is TRBJ2-7; possibly TRBD2 for D (6 bases). The V and J ends lost 5 bases and 2 bases respectively, with 14 bases between them. Per germline, CDR1 SGHDT and CDR2 YYEEEE. This CDR3 contains 14 residues. CDR3 protein: CASRARGGTYEQYF. Here the CDR3 DNA reads TGTGCCAGCAGAGCTCGGGGAGGCACCTACGAGCAGTACTTC.

This sequence joins TRBV11-2 and TRBJ2-7; possibly TRBD1 for D (6 bases). Germline V CDR1 and CDR2: SGHAT, FQNNGV. Deletions cut 2 bases from V and 0 bases from J, with 11 bases between. The CDR3 is 15 residues long. CDR3 nucleotide sequence: TGTGCCAGCAGCTTAATCGCAGGGGACTCCTACGAGCAGTACTTC. Amino acid sequence: CASSLIAGDSYEQYF.

The V and J genes are TRBV9 and TRBJ2-3; the D gene is possibly TRBD1 (5 bases). V was clipped by 0 bases and J by 10 bases, with 12 bases between them. Germline-derived CDR1 and CDR2 are SGDLS and YYNGEE. The CDR3 is 13 residues long. CDR3 loop: CASSVGGPEPQYF. In nucleotides, the CDR3 is TGTGCCAGCAGCGTAGGGGGCCCCGAACCGCAGTATTTT. The whole variable domain, filled in from reference TRBV9 and TRBJ2-3, reads DSGVTQTPKHLITATGQRVTLRCSPRSGDLSVYWYQQSLDQGLQFLIQYYNGEERAKGNILERFSAQQFPDLHSELNLSSLELGDSALYFCASSVGGPEPQYFGPGTRLTVL.

The rearrangement uses TRBV11-2 and TRBJ2-5, with 10 bases lining up with TRBD1. Looked up from germline, CDR1 is SGHAT and CDR2 is FQNNGV. The CDR3 length is 16 residues. Trimming took 5 bases from V and 5 from J; bases not matched to a gene: 11. The CDR3 loop reads CASSLRPGQGTETQYF. CDR3 DNA sequence: TGTGCCAGCAGCCTAAGACCGGGACAGGGGACCGAGACCCAGTACTTC.

This clone appeared a single time. The chain links TRBV5-4 to TRBJ2-7; a possible D gene is TRBD2 (6 bases). This CDR3 is built from 14 residues. V was cut by 0 bases and J by 0 bases, with 7 bases left in between. Per the germline V gene, CDR1 is SGHNT and CDR2 is YYREEE (reference sequence). In DNA, the CDR3 is TGTGCCAGCAGCTTGGGGGGGGACTCCTACGAGCAGTACTTC. Amino acid sequence: CASSLGGDSYEQYF.

CDR3 nucleotides: TGTGCCAGCAGCCCCTCCGACAGGCGCTCCTACAATGAGCAGTTCTTC. This encodes CASSPSDRRSYNEQFF. The chain uses TRBV3-1 (or the pseudogene TRBV3-2) and TRBJ2-1; D is perhaps TRBD1 (6 bases). The ends were cut back, 4 bases at V and 0 bases at J, with 13 bases in the middle. The CDR3 has 16 residues. In germline, CDR1 is LGHDT, CDR2 YNNKEL (reference sequence).

This chain joins TRBV5-8 and TRBJ1-2, with TRBD1 matching 7 bases. V lost 5 bases, J lost 8 bases, and 18 bases stayed unmatched. Per the germline V gene, CDR1 is SGHTS and CDR2 is YDEGEE. The CDR3 covers 16 residues. The CDR3 nucleotides read TGTGCCAGCAGACGAATTGCCATAACGACAGGGTCGGGCTACACCTTC. This codes for CASRRIAITTGSGYTF.